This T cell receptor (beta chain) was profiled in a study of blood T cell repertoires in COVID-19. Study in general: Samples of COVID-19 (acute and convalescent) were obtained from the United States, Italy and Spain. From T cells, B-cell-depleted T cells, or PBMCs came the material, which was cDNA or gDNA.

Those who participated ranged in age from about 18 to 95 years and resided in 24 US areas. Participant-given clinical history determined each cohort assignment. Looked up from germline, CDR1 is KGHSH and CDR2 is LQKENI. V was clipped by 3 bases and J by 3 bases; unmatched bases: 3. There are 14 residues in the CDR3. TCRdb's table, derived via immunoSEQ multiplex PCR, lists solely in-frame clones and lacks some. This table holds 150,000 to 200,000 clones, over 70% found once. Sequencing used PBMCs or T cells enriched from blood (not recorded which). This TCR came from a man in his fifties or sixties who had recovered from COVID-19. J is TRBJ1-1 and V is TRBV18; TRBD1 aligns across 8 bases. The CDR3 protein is CASSPSTGDTEAFF. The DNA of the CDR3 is TGTGCCAGCTCACCTTCGACAGGGGACACTGAAGCTTTCTTT.